This is a list of T cell receptor beta chains from one sample in a study of blood T cells in healthy people across ages. TCRdb reprocessed the 5' RACE reads with MiXCR, giving one entry per CDR3 protein. Of 780,000 or so distinct CDR3 sequences detected, roughly 25% appear once; the ten largest clones hold 3.7%. These data also formed part of another study, on T cells of mothers and their children.

The sample was blood. The receptors originated from a boy younger than 18 in good health. The CDR3 runs from the conserved cysteine through the conserved F or W. A D gene is named only where the DNA matches it firmly. Size values are once, few and many counts, or a class for expanded clones, and some rows have none.

V gene	D gene	CDR3 length	J gene	clone size	CDR3 protein	CDR3 DNA
TRBV14	TRBD2	21	TRBJ2-4	few	CASSKRTPSSGRASTKNIQYF	TGTGCCAGCAGCAAAAGAACTCCCTCTAGCGGGAGGGCCTCGACCAAAAACATTCAGTACTTC
TRBV10-3	.	17	TRBJ1-5	.	CAISESLSDDSNQPQHF	TGTGCCATCAGTGAGTCCCTATCAGACGATAGCAATCAGCCCCAGCATTTT
TRBV7-9	.	14	TRBJ2-7	.	CASRDGALKYEQYF	TGTGCCAGCCGTGATGGGGCGCTTAAGTACGAGCAGTACTTC
TRBV28	.	12	TRBJ1-2	few	CASRPGLYGYTF	TGTGCCAGCAGGCCGGGTCTCTATGGCTACACCTTC
TRBV7-3	.	15	TRBJ2-3	many	CASSPGTLSTDTQYF	TGTGCCAGCAGCCCTGGGACCCTGAGCACAGATACGCAGTATTTT
TRBV7-8	TRBD1	13	TRBJ2-7	.	CASKGGWDYEQYF	TGTGCCAGCAAAGGGGGCTGGGACTACGAGCAGTACTTC
TRBV27	TRBD1	14	TRBJ2-1	many	CASSTQGAYNEQFF	TGTGCCAGCAGCACACAGGGGGCCTACAATGAGCAGTTCTTC
TRBV5-1	.	14	TRBJ1-1	.	CASSLFVGNTEAFF	TGCGCCAGCAGCTTGTTTGTGGGGAACACTGAAGCTTTCTTT
TRBV6-1	.	15	TRBJ1-5	.	CASSEEDLANQPQHF	TGTGCCAGCAGTGAGGAAGACCTAGCGAATCAGCCCCAGCATTTT
TRBV7-9	TRBD2	16	TRBJ2-1	few	CASSLALASGGSEQFF	TGTGCCAGCAGCTTAGCGCTCGCTAGCGGGGGGAGTGAGCAGTTCTTC
TRBV4-2	.	15	TRBJ1-1	few	CASSLSLEGPREAFF	TGTGCCAGCAGCCTCTCCTTGGAGGGGCCGCGTGAAGCTTTCTTT